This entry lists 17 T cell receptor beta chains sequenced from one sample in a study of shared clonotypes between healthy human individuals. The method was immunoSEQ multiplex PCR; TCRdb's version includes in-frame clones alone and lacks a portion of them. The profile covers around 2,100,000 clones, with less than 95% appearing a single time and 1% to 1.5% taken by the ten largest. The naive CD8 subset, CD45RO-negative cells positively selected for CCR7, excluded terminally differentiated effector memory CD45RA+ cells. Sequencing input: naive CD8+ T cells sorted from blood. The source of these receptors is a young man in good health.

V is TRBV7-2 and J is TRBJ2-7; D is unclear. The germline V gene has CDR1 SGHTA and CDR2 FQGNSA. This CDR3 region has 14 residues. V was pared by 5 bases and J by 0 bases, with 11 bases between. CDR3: CASSRTVDSYEQYF. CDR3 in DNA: TGTGCCAGCAGCCGAACGGTGGACTCCTACGAGCAGTACTTC.

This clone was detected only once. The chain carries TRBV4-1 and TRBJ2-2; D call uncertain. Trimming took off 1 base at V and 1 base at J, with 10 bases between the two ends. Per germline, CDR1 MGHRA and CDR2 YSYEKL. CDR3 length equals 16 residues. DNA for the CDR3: TGCGCCAGCAGCCAAGTTAGGATCCAGAACACCGGGGAGCTGTTTTTT. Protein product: CASSQVRIQNTGELFF.

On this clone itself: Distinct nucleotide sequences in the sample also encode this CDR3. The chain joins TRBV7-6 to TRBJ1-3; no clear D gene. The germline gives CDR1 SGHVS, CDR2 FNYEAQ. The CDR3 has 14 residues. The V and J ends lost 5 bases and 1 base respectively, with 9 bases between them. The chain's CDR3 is CASSLDGSGNTIYF. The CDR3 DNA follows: TGTGCCAGCAGCCTGGACGGTTCTGGAAACACCATATATTTT.

The CDR3 loop is CASGSVGYGYTF. In DNA, the CDR3 is TGTGCCAGCGGCTCCGTGGGCTATGGCTACACCTTC. The V gene is TRBV27, the J gene TRBJ1-2; D remains unclear. Deletions cut 8 bases from V and 4 bases from J, with 11 bases between. Germline V lookup: CDR1 MNHEY, CDR2 SMNVEV (reference sequence). The CDR3 is 12 amino acids.

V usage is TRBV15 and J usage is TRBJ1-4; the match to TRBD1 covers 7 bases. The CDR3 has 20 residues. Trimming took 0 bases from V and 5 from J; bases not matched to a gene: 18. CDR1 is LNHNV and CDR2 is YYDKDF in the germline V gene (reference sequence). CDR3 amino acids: CATSRDRWGEVDRENEKLFF. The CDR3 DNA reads TGTGCCACCAGCAGAGATCGGTGGGGAGAAGTCGACAGGGAAAATGAAAAACTGTTTTTT.

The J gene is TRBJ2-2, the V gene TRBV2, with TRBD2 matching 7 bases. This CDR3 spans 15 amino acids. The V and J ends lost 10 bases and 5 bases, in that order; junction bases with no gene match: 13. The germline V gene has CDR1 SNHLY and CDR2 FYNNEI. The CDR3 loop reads CATNLAGEGTGELFF. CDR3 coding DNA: TGTGCCACCAACCTGGCGGGAGAAGGAACCGGGGAGCTGTTTTTT.

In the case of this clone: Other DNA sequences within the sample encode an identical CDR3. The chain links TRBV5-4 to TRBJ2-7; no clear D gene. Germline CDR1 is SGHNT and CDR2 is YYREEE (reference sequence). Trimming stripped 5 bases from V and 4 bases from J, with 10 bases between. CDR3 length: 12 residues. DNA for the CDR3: TGTGCCAGCAGTTGGGGTGGTTACGAGCAGTACTTC. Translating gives CASSWGGYEQYF.

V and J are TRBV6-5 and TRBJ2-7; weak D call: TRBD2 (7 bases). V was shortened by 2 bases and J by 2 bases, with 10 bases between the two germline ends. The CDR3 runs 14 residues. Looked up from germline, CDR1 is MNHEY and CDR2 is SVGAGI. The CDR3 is CASSYGGAPYEQYF. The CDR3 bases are TGTGCCAGCAGTTACGGGGGGGCTCCCTACGAGCAGTACTTC.

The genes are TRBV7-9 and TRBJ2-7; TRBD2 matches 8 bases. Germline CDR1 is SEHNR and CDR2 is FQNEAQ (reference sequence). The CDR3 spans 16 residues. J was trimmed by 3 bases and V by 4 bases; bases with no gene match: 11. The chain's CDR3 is CASSSQGREVVYEQYF. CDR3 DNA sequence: TGTGCCAGCAGCTCCCAAGGGCGGGAGGTTGTCTACGAGCAGTACTTC. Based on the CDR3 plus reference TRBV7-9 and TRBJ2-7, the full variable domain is DTGVSQNPRHKITKRGQNVTFRCDPISEHNRLYWYRQTLGQGPEFLTYFQNEAQLEKSRLLSDRFSAERPKGSFSTLEIQRTEQGDSAMYLCASSSQGREVVYEQYFGPGTRLTVT.

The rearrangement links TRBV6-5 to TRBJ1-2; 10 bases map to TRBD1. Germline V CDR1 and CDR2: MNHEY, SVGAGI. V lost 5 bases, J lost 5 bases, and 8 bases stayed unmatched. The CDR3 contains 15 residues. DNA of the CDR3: TGTGCCAGCAGTCCCCGGGACAGGGGTTGGTATGGCTACACCTTC. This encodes CASSPRDRGWYGYTF.

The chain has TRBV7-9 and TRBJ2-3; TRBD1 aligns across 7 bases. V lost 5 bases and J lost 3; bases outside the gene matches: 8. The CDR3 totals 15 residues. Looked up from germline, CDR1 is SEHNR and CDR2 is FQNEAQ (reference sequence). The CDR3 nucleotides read TGTGCCAGCAGCGCCCGACAGGGAGAGACAGATACGCAGTATTTT. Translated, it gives CASSARQGETDTQYF.

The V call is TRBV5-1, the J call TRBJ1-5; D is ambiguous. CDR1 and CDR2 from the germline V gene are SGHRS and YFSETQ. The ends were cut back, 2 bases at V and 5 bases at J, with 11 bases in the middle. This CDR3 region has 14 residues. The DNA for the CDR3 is TGCGCCAGCAGCTTTTCAGAGATATATCAGCCCCAGCATTTT. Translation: CASSFSEIYQPQHF.

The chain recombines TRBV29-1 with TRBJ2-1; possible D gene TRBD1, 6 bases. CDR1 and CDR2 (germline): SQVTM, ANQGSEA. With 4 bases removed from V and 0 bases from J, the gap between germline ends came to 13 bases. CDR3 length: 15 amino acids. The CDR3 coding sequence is TGCAGCGTTGCGGACAGTGACAGCTCCTACAATGAGCAGTTCTTC. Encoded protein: CSVADSDSSYNEQFF.

The CDR3 loop reads CASSPLAGGPYEQYF. CDR3 coding DNA: TGTGCCAGCAGCCCCCTAGCGGGAGGGCCTTACGAGCAGTACTTC. The genes are TRBV6-5 and TRBJ2-7, with 12 bases aligning to TRBD2. The CDR3 consists of 15 residues. The V and J ends lost 6 bases and 4 bases, in that order; junction bases with no gene match: 7. Germline CDR1 is MNHEY and CDR2 is SVGAGI.

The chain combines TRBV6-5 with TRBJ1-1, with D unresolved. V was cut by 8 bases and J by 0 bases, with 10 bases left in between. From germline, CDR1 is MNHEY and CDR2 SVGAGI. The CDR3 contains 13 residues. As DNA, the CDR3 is TGTGCCAGCCGGTTTGGAGTGAACACTGAAGCTTTCTTT. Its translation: CASRFGVNTEAFF.

The CDR3 is CASQRGVDLTDTQYF. For the CDR3, the DNA is TGTGCCAGCCAAAGGGGGGTCGACCTCACAGATACGCAGTATTTT. The chain uses TRBV2 and TRBJ2-3; D may be TRBD1 or TRBD2 (6 bases each). The CDR3 extends over 15 amino acids. Germline V lookup: CDR1 SNHLY, CDR2 FYNNEI. Trimming removed 8 bases at V and 2 bases at J, with 17 bases between.

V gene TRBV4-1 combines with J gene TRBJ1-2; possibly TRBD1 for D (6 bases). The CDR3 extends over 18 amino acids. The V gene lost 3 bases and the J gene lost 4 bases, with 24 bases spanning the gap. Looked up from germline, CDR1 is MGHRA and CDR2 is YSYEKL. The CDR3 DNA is TGCGCCAGCAGCCATAGAGAGACGGGGGGCGATTGGGCCTATGGCTACACCTTC. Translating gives CASSHRETGGDWAYGYTF.